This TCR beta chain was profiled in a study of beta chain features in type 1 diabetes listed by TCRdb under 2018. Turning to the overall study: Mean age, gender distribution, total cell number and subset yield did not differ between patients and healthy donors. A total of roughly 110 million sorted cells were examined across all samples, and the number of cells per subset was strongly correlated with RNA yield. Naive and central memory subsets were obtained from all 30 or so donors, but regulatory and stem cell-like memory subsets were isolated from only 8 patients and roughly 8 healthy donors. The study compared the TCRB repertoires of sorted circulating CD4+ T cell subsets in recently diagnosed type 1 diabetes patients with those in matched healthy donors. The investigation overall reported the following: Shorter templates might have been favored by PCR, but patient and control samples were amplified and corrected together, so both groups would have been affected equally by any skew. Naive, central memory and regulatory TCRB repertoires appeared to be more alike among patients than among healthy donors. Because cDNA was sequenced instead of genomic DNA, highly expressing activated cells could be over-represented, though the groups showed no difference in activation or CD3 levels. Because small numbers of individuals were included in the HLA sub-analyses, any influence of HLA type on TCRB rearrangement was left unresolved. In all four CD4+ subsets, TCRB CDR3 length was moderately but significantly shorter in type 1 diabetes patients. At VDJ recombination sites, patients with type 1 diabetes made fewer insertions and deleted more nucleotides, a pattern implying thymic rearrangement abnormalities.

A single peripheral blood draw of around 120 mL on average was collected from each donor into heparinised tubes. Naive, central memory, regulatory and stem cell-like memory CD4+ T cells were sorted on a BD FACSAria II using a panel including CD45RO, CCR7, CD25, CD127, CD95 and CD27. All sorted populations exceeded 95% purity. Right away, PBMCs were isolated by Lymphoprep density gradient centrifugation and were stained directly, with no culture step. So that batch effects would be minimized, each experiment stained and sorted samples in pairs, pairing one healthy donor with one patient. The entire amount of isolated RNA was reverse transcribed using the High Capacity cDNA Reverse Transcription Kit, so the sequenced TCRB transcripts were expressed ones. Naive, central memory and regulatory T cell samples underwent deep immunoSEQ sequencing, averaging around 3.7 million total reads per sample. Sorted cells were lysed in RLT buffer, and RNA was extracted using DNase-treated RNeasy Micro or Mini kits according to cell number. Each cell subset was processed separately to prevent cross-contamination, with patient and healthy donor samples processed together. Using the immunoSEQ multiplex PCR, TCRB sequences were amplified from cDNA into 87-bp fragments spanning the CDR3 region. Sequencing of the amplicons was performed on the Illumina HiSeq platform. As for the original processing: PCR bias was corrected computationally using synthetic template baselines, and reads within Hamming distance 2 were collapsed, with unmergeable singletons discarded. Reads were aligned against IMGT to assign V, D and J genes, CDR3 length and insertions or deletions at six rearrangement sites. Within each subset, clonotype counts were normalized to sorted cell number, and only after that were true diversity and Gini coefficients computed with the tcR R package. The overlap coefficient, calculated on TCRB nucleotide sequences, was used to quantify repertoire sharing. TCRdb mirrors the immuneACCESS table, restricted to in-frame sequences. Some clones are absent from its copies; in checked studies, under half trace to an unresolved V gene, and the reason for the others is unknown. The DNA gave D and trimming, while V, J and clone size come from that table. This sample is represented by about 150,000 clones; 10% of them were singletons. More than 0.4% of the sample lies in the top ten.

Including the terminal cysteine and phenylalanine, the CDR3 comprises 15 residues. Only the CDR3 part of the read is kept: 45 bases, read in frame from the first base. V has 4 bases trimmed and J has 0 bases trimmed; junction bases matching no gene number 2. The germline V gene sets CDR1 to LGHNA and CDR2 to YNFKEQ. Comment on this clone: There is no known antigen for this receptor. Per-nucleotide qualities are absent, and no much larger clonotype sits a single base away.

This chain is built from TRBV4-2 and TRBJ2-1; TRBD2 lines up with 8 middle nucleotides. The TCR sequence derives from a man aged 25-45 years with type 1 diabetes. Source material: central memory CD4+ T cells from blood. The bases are TGTGCCAGCAGCCTAAGCGGGAGCTCCTACAATGAGCAGTTCTTC. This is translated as CASSLSGSSYNEQFF.